The rows below give T cell receptor beta chains drawn from one sample of a study of cytomegalovirus exposure and HLA in healthy donors. Here immunoSEQ multiplex PCR was the method, and the copy in TCRdb shows in-frame clones only, minus some. The sample has about 120,000 clones, 80% seen once. Sequencing was done on a sample of PBMCs. The receptors stem from a man under 40 in good health and CMV-seropositive. The CDR3 runs from the conserved cysteine through the conserved F or W. D genes are given only for firm matches. Clone size is not always given. Where it is, it says once, few, many or a class for expanded clones.

clone size	V gene	J gene	D gene	CDR3 DNA	CDR3 protein
.	TRBV28	TRBJ2-7	TRBD2	TGTGCCGCGGGGGACCGACCCTACGAGCAGTACTTC	CAAGDRPYEQYF
.	TRBV28	TRBJ2-1	TRBD1	TGTGCCAGCAGCTCTTCGACCGGGACAGGATACAATGAGCAGTTCTTC	CASSSSTGTGYNEQFF
.	TRBV6-1	TRBJ2-7	TRBD2	TGTGCCAGCAGTGAAGTCGTAGCGGGGACCTACGAGCAGTACTTC	CASSEVVAGTYEQYF
.	TRBV6-4	TRBJ1-2	.	TGTGCCAGCAGGCCGGGGGGAGCGAACTATGGCTACACCTTC	CASRPGGANYGYTF
.	TRBV29-1	TRBJ1-6	.	TGCAGCGTTGGGGAGGGTACTAATTCACCCCTCCACTTT	CSVGEGTNSPLHF
.	TRBV20-1	TRBJ2-3	.	TGCAGTGCTAGCCTCGGGGATACGCAGTATTTT	CSASLGDTQYF
.	TRBV9	TRBJ1-3	TRBD1	TGTGCCAGCAGCGTGTCTCCGGGACAGGTCTCTGGAAACACCATATATTTT	CASSVSPGQVSGNTIYF
.	TRBV29-1	TRBJ1-1	TRBD1	TGCAGCGTTTACGTGACAGGGGCGAACACTGAAGCTTTCTTT	CSVYVTGANTEAFF
.	TRBV7-3	TRBJ2-5	.	TGTGCCAGCAGCCTTTCGACAGGCCAAGGGGAGACCCAGTACTTC	CASSLSTGQGETQYF
.	TRBV27	TRBJ2-2	.	TGTGCCAGCAGTTCCCGCCGGGACACCTACACCGGGGAGCTGTTTTTT	CASSSRRDTYTGELFF
.	TRBV7-8	TRBJ2-5	.	TGTGCCAGCAGCTTACGCGGTGGGGCCAGGGAGACCCAGTACTTC	CASSLRGGARETQYF
.	TRBV4-1	TRBJ2-2	.	TGCGCCAGCAGCCAAGATCGGGGCGGGGGCAGGACCGGGGAGCTGTTTTTT	CASSQDRGGGRTGELFF
.	TRBV5-6	TRBJ1-1	.	TGTGCCAGCAGCATGACAGTCACTGAAGCTTTCTTT	CASSMTVTEAFF
.	TRBV5-8	TRBJ1-3	.	TGTGCCAGCAGTTATAGACAGTTTCTGAACTCTGGAAACACCATATATTTT	CASSYRQFLNSGNTIYF
.	TRBV19	TRBJ2-1	TRBD2	TGTGCCAGTAGTACCCTAGCGGGCTACAATGAGCAGTTCTTC	CASSTLAGYNEQFF
.	TRBV2	TRBJ1-5	TRBD1	TGTGCCAGCATGGTAACAGGGGAACAGCCCCAGCATTTT	CASMVTGEQPQHF
.	TRBV28	TRBJ1-1	.	TGTGCCACCATGGATCCAGGGAGGCGGACTGAAGCTTTCTTT	CATMDPGRRTEAFF
.	TRBV7-8	TRBJ2-7	.	TGTGCCAGCAGCTTATCAGGGGCACGATACGAGCAGTACTTC	CASSLSGARYEQYF
once	TRBV27	TRBJ2-3	.	TGTGCCAGCAGTCTCGACAGATCTGTCGGCACAGATACGCAGTATTTT	CASSLDRSVGTDTQYF
.	TRBV15	TRBJ1-5	TRBD1	TGTGCCACCAGCCGTGGGACAGGTAGTTATAGCAATCAGCCCCAGCATTTT	CATSRGTGSYSNQPQHF
.	TRBV4-1	TRBJ2-5	TRBD1	TGCGCCAGCAGCCAAGGGCGACAGGGACAAGAGACCCAGTACTTC	CASSQGRQGQETQYF
.	TRBV11-2	TRBJ2-3	TRBD1	TGTGCCAGCAGCCACGGGACAGTCACAGATACGCAGTATTTT	CASSHGTVTDTQYF
.	TRBV30	TRBJ1-1	.	TGTGCCTGGAGTGTTACCGGGGTGAAAGCTTTCTTT	CAWSVTGVKAFF
.	TRBV21-1	TRBJ2-5	.	TGTGCCAGCAGCAAAGGAAGCGGGGGGTTTGGATTTGGAGAGACCCAGTACTTC	CASSKGSGGFGFGETQYF
.	TRBV7-9	TRBJ1-5	TRBD1	TGTGCCAGCAGCGGACAGGGCAATCAGCCCCAGCATTTT	CASSGQGNQPQHF
.	TRBV6-4	TRBJ2-3	.	TGTGCCAGCAGTGAAGGCGGGGACCCAGATACGCAGTATTTT	CASSEGGDPDTQYF
.	TRBV9	TRBJ1-5	.	TGTGCCAGCAGCGCCAGCCCGGGGCAGCCCCAGCATTTT	CASSASPGQPQHF
.	TRBV30	TRBJ2-7	TRBD1	TGTGCCTGGAGTGGAACCGGGACAGGGACGCCCTACGAGCAGTACTTC	CAWSGTGTGTPYEQYF
.	TRBV14	TRBJ2-3	TRBD1	TGTGCCAGCAGCCACCGGACAGGGTGGGTGGATACGCAGTATTTT	CASSHRTGWVDTQYF
.	TRBV6-4	TRBJ2-1	TRBD2	TGTGCCAGCAGTGACTCGGGGGAGCGGGGGGCCCAGTTCTTC	CASSDSGERGAQFF
.	TRBV10-1	TRBJ1-1	.	TGCGCCAGCAGTGAGTCCGGACACGGGAGAGGTGAAGCTTTCTTT	CASSESGHGRGEAFF
.	TRBV27	TRBJ1-5	.	TGTGCCAGCAGGAGGGACACGAGAAATCAGCCCCAGCATTTT	CASRRDTRNQPQHF
once	TRBV30	TRBJ2-1	TRBD2	TGTGCCTGCCCGACTAGCGGGGGGGCTGCCTACAATGAGCAGTTCTTC	CACPTSGGAAYNEQFF
.	TRBV18	TRBJ2-5	.	TGTGCCAGCTCACCGGAGGAGACCCAGTACTTC	CASSPEETQYF
.	TRBV6-1	TRBJ2-5	TRBD1	TGTGCCAGCAGTGGGGGACAGGGCGGGGAGACCCAGTACTTC	CASSGGQGGETQYF
few	TRBV7-2	TRBJ2-1	TRBD1	TGTGCCAGCAGCTTAGTCGGGACAGGGGCGGTCAATGAGCAGTTCTTC	CASSLVGTGAVNEQFF
few	TRBV6-1	TRBJ1-2	TRBD1	TGTGCCAGCAGTGAAGTTCTTGGACAGGAACATGGCTACACCTTC	CASSEVLGQEHGYTF
.	TRBV7-2	TRBJ2-7	TRBD2	TGTGCCAGCAGCTTAGGTCCAGCGGGGCTATCCTACGAGCAGTACTTC	CASSLGPAGLSYEQYF
.	TRBV7-9	TRBJ2-7	.	TGTGCCAGCAGCTTGACAGTCTACGAGCAGTACTTC	CASSLTVYEQYF
.	TRBV5-6	TRBJ2-7	.	TGTGCCAGCAGCTCAGCGAGGATGAGGCCGACCTACGAGCAGTACTTC	CASSSARMRPTYEQYF
.	TRBV2	TRBJ2-5	TRBD1	TGTGCCAGCAGTCCCGGACAGGGGAAAGAGACCCAGTACTTC	CASSPGQGKETQYF
once	TRBV7-8	TRBJ1-4	.	TGTGCCAGCAGCTTATCGTCGGGGGCAACTAATGAAAAACTGTTTTTT	CASSLSSGATNEKLFF
.	TRBV7-6	TRBJ2-1	.	TGTGCCAGCAGCGGAGAATCACCCGAGCAGTTCTTC	CASSGESPEQFF
few	TRBV6-1	TRBJ1-5	TRBD1	TGTGCCAGCAGCTGGGACAGCCGTCAGCCCCAGCATTTT	CASSWDSRQPQHF
.	TRBV7-6	TRBJ1-6	.	TGTGCCAGCAGCATCAGCTCCTATAATTCACCCCTCCACTTT	CASSISSYNSPLHF
.	TRBV2	TRBJ2-7	.	TGTGCCAGCAGCCAAAAGGGGTTGTACGAGCAGTACTTC	CASSQKGLYEQYF
few	TRBV5-1	TRBJ1-4	.	TGCGCCAGCAGTGCCTTAGGCGGCCTTTTTGAAAAACTGTTTTTT	CASSALGGLFEKLFF
.	TRBV9	TRBJ1-3	.	TGTGCCAGCTCAAACAGGGTTACTGGAAACACCATATATTTT	CASSNRVTGNTIYF